This TCR beta chain was documented in a study of HIV-infected patients and healthy controls. Reverse transcription used about 500 ng RNA and constant-region primers for alpha and beta. Each of the alpha and beta chains got its own library through chain-specific third strand synthesis with indices. Ligation attached cDNA to a 5' RACE adapter that carried a random hexamer and SP2 site. TCRdb re-derived calls from the 5' RACE reads in MiXCR, one entry per CDR3 protein. The sample gives 9,500 or so distinct CDR3 sequences, roughly 5.2% of which show up once; about 15% is in the top ten. All unsorted peripheral T cells were captured because whole blood was used without fractionation. By share, this clonotype ranks as medium-sized. V was clipped by 7 bases and J by 0 bases, with 7 bases between them. CDR3 length equals 14 residues. CDR1 MDHEN and CDR2 SYDVKM come from the germline V gene.

V usage is TRBV28 and J usage is TRBJ1-6, with D perhaps TRBD1 (6 bases). Source: blood, taken before antiretroviral therapy. This clonotype originated in an adult with HIV infection. The CDR3 here is CASTGVSYNSPLHF. DNA of the CDR3: TGTGCCAGCACAGGGGTCTCCTATAATTCACCCCTCCACTTT.